This TCR beta chain was sequenced for a study of T cells after yellow fever vaccination. CDR1 is SGHDN and CDR2 is FVKESK in the germline V gene. The CDR3 spans 15 residues. V shed 7 bases and J 4 bases; nucleotides not matched to a gene: 9. Generation of TCR cDNA used 5'RACE template switching (which added a universal primer site and UMIs). TCRdb itself ran the 5' RACE reads through MiXCR, one entry per CDR3 protein. The data contain fewer than 450,000 distinct CDR3 sequences, about 7.8% of them singletons. This chain joins TRBV14 and TRBJ2-3; TRBD1 matches 9 bases. The source is a man younger than 35 who received the YFV17D yellow fever vaccine. Sequencing used PBMCs, obtained around 45 days after the first yellow fever vaccination. CDR3 region: CASNAGTGIADTQYF. Written as DNA, the CDR3 is TGTGCCAGCAACGCCGGGACAGGGATTGCAGATACGCAGTATTTT.